These T cell receptor beta chains were read from a single sample in a study of Graves' ophthalmopathy and Graves' hyperthyroidism. TCRdb itself ran the multiplex PCR reads through MiXCR, one entry per CDR3 protein. This sample yields about 620,000 distinct CDR3 sequences, of which around a fifth are seen a single time; roughly 6.9% belongs to the top ten. Sequenced material: peripheral blood. These receptors all come from a woman aged 18 to 35 with stable Graves' hyperthyroidism. Some clones in this sample may be carry-over from other donors' samples. CDR3s include the opening cysteine and the closing phenylalanine or tryptophan. A clone size is listed for some rows: how often the clone was seen (once, few, many), or a class if it is expanded.

V gene	J gene	clone size	CDR3 protein
TRBV20-1	TRBJ1-6	few	CSARDIQYSPLHF
TRBV7-2	TRBJ1-2	many	CASSLRQVTNYGYTF
TRBV4-2	TRBJ2-7	many	CASSQDLLAGRYEQYF
TRBV27	TRBJ2-7	many	CASSLVGQVSSEQYF
TRBV28	TRBJ1-5	-	CASSLLVGRSNQPQHF
TRBV6-5	TRBJ2-2	-	CASSYSHSRVNTGELFF
TRBV6-5	TRBJ1-5	few	CASSFTRGGINQPQHF
TRBV11-2	TRBJ2-7	many	CASSPVASYEQYF
TRBV5-1	TRBJ1-1	many	CASSLGSTDTEAFF
TRBV19	TRBJ2-7	-	CASADSYEQYF
TRBV5-1	TRBJ2-7	many	CASSLEGSYEQYF
TRBV12-3/TRBV12-4	TRBJ2-7	-	CASSLRRTNYEQYF
TRBV7-2	TRBJ2-5	-	CASSSDPTPTTQYF
TRBV20-1	TRBJ1-1	many	CSAPTLKAEAFF
TRBV29-1	TRBJ2-5	many	CSVGGTSETQYF
TRBV6-1	TRBJ1-2	few	CASSDSGVYGYTF
TRBV4-2	TRBJ2-7	many	CASSTEPGLAGGASYEQYF
TRBV5-1	TRBJ2-7	many	CASSLRGLGTGSYEQYF
TRBV6-1	TRBJ1-5	few	CASSEPTTGYQPQHF
TRBV5-1	TRBJ1-5	many	CASSQGTGGGDQPQHF
TRBV20-1	TRBJ2-5	many	CSAIRDRQETQYF
TRBV6-5	TRBJ1-5	many	CATLVGSNQPQHF
TRBV7-9	TRBJ2-7	many	CASSLAGDLFYEQYF
TRBV12-3/TRBV12-4	TRBJ2-2	once	CASSLRLRRGTGELFF
TRBV12-3/TRBV12-4	TRBJ1-3	many	CASSLRFSGNTIYF
TRBV19	TRBJ1-6	-	CASSRDPLNSPLHF
TRBV19	TRBJ2-6	many	CASTHLISSGANVLTF